The 16 T cell receptor beta chains presented below share a single source sample, sequenced in a study of blood T cell repertoires in COVID-19. Generated by immunoSEQ multiplex PCR, the TCRdb table keeps only in-frame clones and is missing some. The sample holds 300,000 to 400,000 clones, about 90% seen once. The sequencing sample was made of peripheral blood. The receptors stem from a woman aged 18-35 years who had recovered from COVID-19.

The gene calls are TRBV4-1 and TRBJ1-1; D is undetermined. The CDR3 has 14 residues. The germline CDR1 and CDR2 sequences are MGHRA and YSYEKL. Trimming left V 0 bases short and J 4 bases short, with 9 bases between. The CDR3 sequence is CASSQDGVATEAFF. The CDR3 bases are TGCGCCAGCAGCCAAGACGGGGTCGCCACTGAAGCTTTCTTT.

The rearrangement uses TRBV7-2 and TRBJ1-1; D not certain. Germline V gives CDR1 SGHTA, CDR2 FQGNSA. Trimming took off 7 bases at V and 0 bases at J, with 12 bases between the two ends. The CDR3 extends over 14 amino acids. CDR3 sequence (DNA): TGTGCCAGCACCCCAACCAGGATGAACACTGAAGCTTTCTTT. It codes for CASTPTRMNTEAFF.

This CDR3 reads CSVEVGTGRNYGYTF. CDR3 DNA sequence: TGCAGCGTTGAGGTCGGGACAGGCCGCAACTATGGCTACACCTTC. The chain uses TRBV29-1 and TRBJ1-2, with 8 bases that match TRBD1. The CDR3 has 15 amino acids. Per germline, CDR1 SQVTM and CDR2 ANQGSEA. The V segment lost 3 bases and the J segment 2 bases; nucleotides outside the gene matches: 8.

This rearrangement joins TRBV21-1 to TRBJ2-1; the D call in the table, TRBD2, was not verified against the DNA. TRBV21-1 is annotated as a pseudogene. CDR3 length: 18 amino acids. This CDR3 reads CASSTRDTLAVSYNEQFF. CDR3 bases: TGTGCCAGCAGCACCAGAGACACCCTAGCGGTCTCCTACAATGAGCAGTTCTTC.

The chain joins TRBV5-1 to TRBJ1-2, with a tentative D call TRBD1 (5 bases). Germline CDR1 is SGHRS and CDR2 is YFSETQ. The CDR3 has 12 residues. Trimming removed 9 bases from V and 6 bases from J, with 15 bases in between. The chain's CDR3 is CAIYDGGNGYTF. The CDR3 coding sequence is TGCGCCATATACGACGGGGGGAATGGCTACACCTTC. The full variable domain, completed using reference TRBV5-1 and TRBJ1-2, is KAGVTQTPRYLIKTRGQQVTLSCSPISGHRSVSWYQQTPGQGLQFLFEYFSETQRNKGNFPGRFSGRQFSNSRSEMNVSTLELGDSALYLCAIYDGGNGYTFGSGTRLTVV.

The chain carries TRBV11-2 and TRBJ1-2; no clear D gene. This CDR3 region has 14 residues. Between the trimmed V and J ends, which lost 2 bases and 8 bases, there was a span of 15 bases. Germline V gene data show CDR1 as SGHAT and CDR2 as FQNNGV. The CDR3 reads CASSLRPRREGYTF. In DNA, the CDR3 is TGTGCCAGCAGCTTACGACCCCGGAGGGAGGGCTACACCTTC.

As concerns this clone: The same CDR3 also results from other DNA sequences found in this sample. The genes are TRBV7-9 and TRBJ1-1, with D perhaps matching TRBD1 (6 bases). Germline loops: CDR1 SEHNR, CDR2 FQNEAQ (reference sequence). The CDR3 sequence is 13 residues long. V lost 5 bases, J lost 0 bases, and 7 bases lay in between. CDR3 residues: CASSRQVNTEAFF. For the CDR3, the DNA is TGTGCCAGCAGCCGACAGGTGAACACTGAAGCTTTCTTT. The whole variable domain, remainder taken from reference TRBV7-9 and TRBJ1-1, is DTGVSQNPRHKITKRGQNVTFRCDPISEHNRLYWYRQTLGQGPEFLTYFQNEAQLEKSRLLSDRFSAERPKGSFSTLEIQRTEQGDSAMYLCASSRQVNTEAFFGQGTRLTVV.

The chain has TRBV7-2 and TRBJ1-1, with 7 bases identical to TRBD1. This CDR3 contains 17 residues. The germline V gene encodes CDR1 SGHTA and CDR2 FQGNSA. With V trimmed by 6 bases and J by 5 bases, 18 bases remained unmatched. DNA for the CDR3: TGTGCCAGCAGAGCGGAGGAGGGACAGTCGAGAAGGACTGAAGCTTTCTTT. It encodes CASRAEEGQSRRTEAFF. The full variable domain, its missing parts supplied by reference TRBV7-2 and TRBJ1-1, is GAGVSQSPSNKVTEKGKDVELRCDPISGHTALYWYRQSLGQGLEFLIYFQGNSAPDKSGLPSDRFSAERTGGSVSTLTIQRTQQEDSAVYLCASRAEEGQSRRTEAFFGQGTRLTVV.

The J gene is TRBJ2-7, the V gene TRBV7-6, with TRBD2 matching over 7 bases. Trimming took 4 bases from V and 5 from J; bases not matched to a gene: 11. The CDR3 is 15 residues long. Germline CDR1 SGHVS, CDR2 FNYEAQ. CDR3: CASSYLEGSGDEQYV. CDR3 nucleotide sequence: TGTGCCAGCAGCTATTTAGAGGGCAGCGGGGACGAGCAGTACGTC.

The V gene is TRBV4-3, the J gene TRBJ1-4, with a weak D call TRBD1 (6 bases). This CDR3 has 16 amino acids. Trimming took 1 base from V and 5 from J, leaving 14 bases between them. The germline CDR1 and CDR2 sequences are LGHNA and YSLEER. The chain's CDR3 is CASSQGGWGRNEKLFF. DNA of the CDR3: TGCGCCAGCAGCCAAGGGGGTTGGGGGCGGAATGAAAAACTGTTTTTT.

The genes are TRBV5-5 and TRBJ2-5; 14 positions match TRBD2. The junction had 4 bases not matched to a gene; V was cut back by 7 bases and J by 2 bases. The germline CDR1 and CDR2 sequences are SGHKS and YYEKEE (reference sequence). The length of the CDR3 is 15 residues. The CDR3 loop reads CASCRLAGGQETQYF. The CDR3 nucleotides read TGTGCCAGCTGCCGACTAGCGGGAGGGCAAGAGACCCAGTACTTC.

J is TRBJ2-3 and V is TRBV4-3; D gene uncertain. This CDR3 is built from 14 residues. Germline V gene data show CDR1 as LGHNA and CDR2 as YSLEER. Deletions cut 6 bases from V and 2 bases from J, with 12 bases between. This CDR3 is CASSLRSNTDTQYF. As DNA, the CDR3 is TGCGCCAGCAGTCTCAGGTCGAACACAGATACGCAGTATTTT.

This rearrangement joins TRBV24-1 to TRBJ2-1, with TRBD2 matching 11 bases. V gave up 4 bases and J gave up 3 bases; unmatched junction bases: 4. From germline, CDR1 is KGHDR and CDR2 SFDVKD. The CDR3 consists of 16 residues. The CDR3 region has the DNA TGTGCCACCAGTGAAACCGGGACTAGCGGCTACAATGAGCAGTTCTTC. Translating gives CATSETGTSGYNEQFF.

The chain recombines TRBV10-3 with TRBJ1-2, with D possibly matching TRBD1 (5 bases). The germline gives CDR1 ENHRY, CDR2 SYGVKD. The CDR3 length is 13 residues. V shed 5 bases and J shed 7 bases, with 14 bases lying between them. DNA of the CDR3: TGTGCCATCAGTTCACAGGTTGAGCGTGGCTACACCTTC. This encodes CAISSQVERGYTF.

The V and J genes are TRBV18 and TRBJ2-2; 14 bases match TRBD2. Looked up from germline, CDR1 is KGHSH and CDR2 is LQKENI. This CDR3 is built from 18 residues. After removal of 1 base from V and 0 bases from J, the junction contained 1 base not matched to a gene. In nucleotides, the CDR3 is TGTGCCAGCTCACCACTGGGACTAGCGGGGGCGAACACCGGGGAGCTGTTTTTT. It specifies CASSPLGLAGANTGELFF.

The J gene is TRBJ1-2, the V gene TRBV11-3; D is uncertain. Germline CDR1 reads SGHNT; CDR2 reads YENEEA. The CDR3 has 13 residues. V lost 1 base and J 6 bases, leaving 9 bases between the germline ends. The CDR3 region is CASSLGSGDGYTF. In DNA, the CDR3 is TGTGCCAGCAGCTTAGGGAGCGGGGATGGCTACACCTTC.